This T cell receptor beta chain comes out of a study of long-term antiretroviral therapy in people with HIV (dated by TCRdb to between 2021 and 2023). Background for the entire study: The earliest samples were collected about a decade before the 2015 WHO recommendation for immediate ART, when ART was typically delayed until CD4 counts fell. Of the roughly 30 participants with HIV, about a dozen were female. Whether ART initiation and durable HIV suppression were associated with changes in peripheral blood TRB repertoire composition and diversity was tested in a retrospective serial study. No cross-contamination during QIAcube processing was seen in test extractions of a monoclonal T-cell line run alongside 30 to 35 polyclonal samples. The cohort contributed fewer than 200 cryopreserved PBMC samples from about 30 adults with confirmed HIV infection, collected serially over a mean of approximately 6 years (range 1-12).

What the research found in general, with its limitations: ART initiation was associated with a significant increase in TRB diversity, but diversity stayed significantly below transplant donor controls even after long-term ART. Limited PBMC availability meant only the TCR beta chain was sequenced, without alpha chain pairing. The repertoire was dominated across all time points by expanded TRB clones identified before ART initiation, although this dominance was seen to fluctuate and to decrease in many PLHIV after ART. Narrower CDR3 length ranges were observed in HIV repertoires than in controls, and an antigen-experienced repertoire with only a slight naive shift after ART was suggested by the network structure. Because pre-ART samples had limited cell numbers, profiling was done on unsorted PBMC rather than on sorted CD4+ and CD8+ T cells. No data were available on ART adherence, viral resistance or therapy changes, limiting inferences about post-ART repertoire changes. Samples dated from about 2004 to 2018, and the ART regimens used may be less effective than current ones.

Sequencing of the TRB variable region was done with the immunoSEQ hsTCRB v3.0 assay at survey level resolution. The targeted TRB sequencing depth was roughly 40,000-55,000 T-cell genomes per sample. TRB libraries were pooled and sequenced on an Illumina MiSeq using a v3 150-cycle kit. Concerning the study's data processing: Repertoire analysis was run in R within a reproducible Nextflow workflow that covered QC, data transformation and analysis. Custom analyses were implemented in LymphoSeq2, an R package for AIRR-Seq data exploration. A few samples that produced fewer than 5000 total TRB sequences were removed, so 190 or so HIV repertoires were analyzed. Among the roughly 200 retained HIV repertoires, about 57 were collected before ART initiation and around 130 after ART initiation. Repertoires were downsampled to 5000 TRB nucleotide sequences, with summary statistics averaged over 100 downsampling iterations. TRB sequences were retained for analysis only if CDR3 regions of at least seven amino acids were present. Two measures captured diversity: a Shannon entropy-derived clonality score and the Gini coefficient. In the repertoire networks, any two of the top 5000 CDR3 amino acid sequences were connected whenever the two sequences differed by an edit distance of one. Antigen specificity groups and MHC restriction were predicted for TRB CDR3 amino acid sequences with GLIPH2. Known CMV, EBV, HIV or tissue antigen associations were flagged by matching CDR3 amino acid sequences against VDJdb and McPAS-TCR. Pre-ART, post-ART and control groups were compared with Wilcoxon signed-rank tests and Holm-Bonferroni correction. Drawn from immuneACCESS, this table holds only the in-frame rearrangements with V and J called that TCRdb kept. Clones are partly lost; checked studies trace under half to an unresolved V gene and leave the rest unexplained. V, J and clone size reflect that table, while D and trimming were determined from the DNA. The sample table holds about 12,000 clones, of which around three quarters were seen once. The top ten hold about 9.9% of the sample.

The CDR3 covers 16 residues, taking in both the cysteine and the phenylalanine. Of the read, only the CDR3 DNA is kept; its 48 bases are in frame from base 1. CDR1 and CDR2, looked up from the germline V gene, are SGDLS and YYNGEE. V trim: 0 bases; J trim: 1 base; unmatched bases: 5. To be included, a participant needed at least one PBMC sample from before ART initiation plus at least two post-ART samples. All participants with HIV were treated in the United States of America. Before DNA extraction, cryopreserved samples of roughly 0.9-11 million PBMC were thawed and washed. At the time of the earliest PBMC sample for each participant with HIV, ages ranged from about 23 to 60 years. Per participant, PBMC samples came from 1-4 timepoints prior to ART initiation and 2-8 timepoints following ART initiation, for a median of 7 samples. For every participant, serial HIV viral load, CD4+ T-cell count, ART history and demographic data were obtained. A Qiagen kit on a QIAcube was used to extract genomic DNA from unsorted PBMC, with samples processed in batches of 12.

On this clone itself: Its antigen target is currently unknown. Base-call qualities are not available, and no considerably larger clone is one nucleotide away.

The clonotype was recovered from a woman aged 40-49 years with HIV. The sample in question was unsorted PBMCs, obtained 0.8 years before starting antiretroviral therapy. The rearrangement combines TRBV9 with TRBJ2-7, with 9 bases matching TRBD2. The CDR3 corresponds to CASSVDLAGTSYEQYF. Read as DNA, the sequence is TGTGCCAGCAGCGTAGATCTAGCGGGAACGTCCTACGAGCAGTACTTC. The CDR3 plus the reference TRBV9 and TRBJ2-7 genes for the other parts give the full variable domain: DSGVTQTPKHLITATGQRVTLRCSPRSGDLSVYWYQQSLDQGLQFLIQYYNGEERAKGNILERFSAQQFPDLHSELNLSSLELGDSALYFCASSVDLAGTSYEQYFGPGTRLTVT.